Described below is a single T cell receptor (beta chain) sequence and its context. These data are taken from a study of blood T cell repertoires in COVID-19. V gave up 0 bases and J gave up 7 bases; unmatched junction bases: 0. Germline V lookup: CDR1 MNHEY, CDR2 SVGAGI. The CDR3 sequence is 14 residues long. Profiling relied on immunoSEQ multiplex PCR, and the TCRdb table lists in-frame clones only, not all of them. The sample holds under 250,000 clones; approximately 83% are singletons and the top ten take 4.4%. The source of this sequence is a man aged 45-65 years with active or convalescent COVID-19. Sequenced sample: peripheral blood. The chain couples TRBV6-5 to TRBJ2-2; the match to TRBD1 covers 9 bases. The chain's CDR3 is CASSYSGQGGELFF. CDR3 in DNA: TGTGCCAGCAGTTACTCGGGACAGGGCGGGGAGCTGTTTTTT.